This TCR beta chain was documented in a study of blood T cell repertoires in COVID-19. Study as a whole: Sites across the United States, Italy and Spain contributed samples from acute and convalescent COVID-19. PBMCs, B-cell-depleted T cells, or T cells were the source of the cDNA or gDNA that made up the material.

Produced via immunoSEQ multiplex PCR; TCRdb's table is partial and in-frame only. The data hold some 340,000 clones, with roughly four fifths observed a single time. Cohort 3 recovery required two negative PCRs, clearance, or symptom resolution. The CDR3 is 15 residues long. J gave up 7 bases and V 4 bases, and 7 bases lay outside the gene matches. Germline CDR1 reads SGDLS; CDR2 reads YYNGEE. Concerning this clone itself: The same CDR3 arises from other DNA sequences in this sample as well.

The specimen was PBMCs or T cells enriched from blood (not recorded which). This rearrangement joins TRBV9 to TRBJ1-6; TRBD1 matches 8 bases. The receptor was isolated from a woman between 50 and 59 years old who had recovered from COVID-19. The CDR3: CASSPRTGLNSPLHF. CDR3 nucleotide sequence: TGTGCCAGCAGCCCCCGGACAGGGCTGAATTCACCCCTCCACTTT.